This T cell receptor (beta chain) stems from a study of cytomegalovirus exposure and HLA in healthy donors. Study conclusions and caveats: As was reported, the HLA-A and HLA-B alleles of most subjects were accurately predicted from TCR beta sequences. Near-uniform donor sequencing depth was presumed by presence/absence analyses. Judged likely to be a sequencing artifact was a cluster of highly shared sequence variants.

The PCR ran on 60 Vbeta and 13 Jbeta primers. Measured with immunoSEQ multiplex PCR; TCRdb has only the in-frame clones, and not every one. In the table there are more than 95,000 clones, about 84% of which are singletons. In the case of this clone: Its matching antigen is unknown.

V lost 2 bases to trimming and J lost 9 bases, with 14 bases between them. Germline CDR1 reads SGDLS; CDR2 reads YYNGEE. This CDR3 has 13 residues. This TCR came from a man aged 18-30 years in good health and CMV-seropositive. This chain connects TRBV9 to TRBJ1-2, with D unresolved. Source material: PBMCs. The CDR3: CASSVAPTGSYTF. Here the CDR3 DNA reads TGTGCCAGCAGCGTCGCTCCCACGGGGAGCTACACCTTC.